These T cell receptor beta chains were read from a single sample in a study of PD-1 blockade in classical Hodgkin lymphoma. The method was immunoSEQ multiplex PCR; TCRdb's version includes in-frame clones alone and lacks a portion of them. The sample yields under 95,000 clones, 85% to 95% seen once. The input for sequencing was peripheral blood mononuclear cells (PBMCs), taken at baseline. These receptors all stem from a human donor with classical Hodgkin lymphoma. Both conserved end residues are part of each CDR3. D genes are given only for firm matches. Only part of the rows carry a size: once, few, many, or a class if the clone is expanded.

V gene,D gene,clone size,J gene,CDR3 protein,CDR3 DNA
TRBV4-1,NA,NA,TRBJ1-4,CASSGGGDNEKLFF,TGCGCCAGCAGCGGGGGCGGGGATAATGAAAAACTGTTTTTT
TRBV6-1,NA,once,TRBJ2-7,CASSAGSGPYEQYF,TGTGCCAGCTCAGCAGGGTCTGGACCCTACGAGCAGTACTTC
TRBV6-5,TRBD1,NA,TRBJ2-7,CASSLSQGAREQYF,TGTGCCAGCAGTTTGAGTCAGGGGGCGCGGGAGCAGTACTTC
TRBV7-9,TRBD1,NA,TRBJ1-2,CASSLALQGANYGYTF,TGTGCCAGCAGCTTAGCGCTCCAGGGGGCTAACTATGGCTACACCTTC
TRBV6-1,NA,few,TRBJ1-1,CASSGRGVTEAFF,TGTGCCAGCAGTGGCCGGGGGGTAACTGAAGCTTTCTTT
TRBV9,TRBD1,NA,TRBJ1-4,CASSVSGTGNEKLFF,TGTGCCAGCAGCGTATCTGGGACAGGGAATGAAAAACTGTTTTTT
TRBV7-3,TRBD1,once,TRBJ1-1,CASSYTGATEAFF,TGTGCCAGCAGCTACACAGGGGCTACTGAAGCTTTCTTT
TRBV29-1,NA,NA,TRBJ1-4,CSVTRGLNEKLFF,TGCAGCGTTACCAGGGGTCTTAATGAAAAACTGTTTTTT
TRBV2,TRBD1,NA,TRBJ1-1,CASSAGDRAEAFF,TGTGCCAGCAGTGCAGGGGACAGGGCTGAAGCTTTCTTT
TRBV5-1,NA,NA,TRBJ2-2,CASSLSRDNTGELFF,TGCGCCAGCAGCTTGTCCCGGGACAACACCGGGGAGCTGTTTTTT
TRBV27,TRBD1,NA,TRBJ1-4,CASSFSDRVEKLFF,TGTGCCAGCAGTTTCTCGGACAGGGTCGAAAAACTGTTTTTT
TRBV5-1,TRBD1,NA,TRBJ1-1,CASSWGQTNTEAFF,TGCGCCAGCAGCTGGGGACAGACGAACACTGAAGCTTTCTTT
TRBV2,NA,NA,TRBJ1-2,CATGTYGYTF,TGTGCCACTGGGACCTATGGCTACACCTTC
TRBV27,TRBD1,NA,TRBJ2-1,CASSLPRPGQGVVNEQFF,TGTGCCAGCAGTTTACCCAGGCCGGGACAGGGGGTCGTGAATGAGCAGTTCTTC
TRBV27,NA,NA,TRBJ2-1,CASSQGLHNEQFF,TGTGCCAGCAGTCAGGGACTCCACAATGAGCAGTTCTTC
TRBV18,TRBD1,once,TRBJ2-7,CASSPDHRGGYEQYF,TGTGCCAGCTCACCTGACCACAGGGGCGGGTACGAGCAGTACTTC
TRBV25-1,NA,few,TRBJ2-7,CASRDAGSSYEQYF,TGTGCCAGCAGGGACGCGGGGTCCTCCTACGAGCAGTACTTC
TRBV11-1,NA,NA,TRBJ1-1,CASSHNDNEAFF,TGTGCCAGCAGCCACAACGATAACGAAGCTTTCTTT
TRBV5-1,NA,NA,TRBJ2-3,CASSFDRSTDTQYF,TGCGCCAGCAGCTTTGACAGAAGCACAGATACGCAGTATTTT
TRBV27,NA,NA,TRBJ2-2,CARWRNTGELFF,TGTGCCCGTTGGCGGAACACCGGGGAGCTGTTTTTT
TRBV5-1,NA,NA,TRBJ2-3,CASSLGRQAPTDTQYF,TGCGCCAGCAGCTTGGGGAGACAGGCCCCCACAGATACGCAGTATTTT
TRBV27,NA,NA,TRBJ1-1,CASSWGLNTEAFF,TGTGCCAGCAGTTGGGGGTTAAACACTGAAGCTTTCTTT
TRBV30,NA,NA,TRBJ1-2,CAWYGRPNYGYTF,TGTGCCTGGTACGGCAGACCTAACTATGGCTACACCTTC
TRBV11-2,NA,NA,TRBJ2-2,CASSLGPGRNTGELFF,TGTGCCAGCAGCTTAGGCCCGGGACGAAACACCGGGGAGCTGTTTTTT
TRBV28,NA,NA,TRBJ2-3,CASNSGSWTDTQYF,TGTGCCAGCAATTCCGGGAGTTGGACAGATACGCAGTATTTT
TRBV9,NA,NA,TRBJ2-7,CASSVVGGEQYF,TGTGCCAGCAGCGTAGTTGGGGGCGAGCAGTACTTC
TRBV18,TRBD2,NA,TRBJ2-7,CASSPYRAGGLSYEQYF,TGTGCCAGCTCACCATACAGGGCGGGAGGGCTCTCCTACGAGCAGTACTTC
TRBV7-7,TRBD1,NA,TRBJ1-3,CASSAGTGAGNTIYF,TGTGCCAGCAGCGCAGGGACAGGGGCTGGAAACACCATATATTTT
TRBV28,NA,NA,TRBJ2-4,CASTSALRGNIQYF,TGTGCCAGCACCTCGGCACTACGGGGAAACATTCAGTACTTC
TRBV5-8,NA,NA,TRBJ2-1,CASSLYRSYNEQFF,TGTGCCAGCAGCTTGTACCGCTCCTACAATGAGCAGTTCTTC
TRBV10-3,NA,once,TRBJ1-5,CAIRQALSSNQPQHF,TGTGCCATCCGACAGGCCTTGAGCAGCAATCAGCCCCAGCATTTT
TRBV11-2,TRBD2,NA,TRBJ2-3,CASSLSGTSGGRRNTQYF,TGTGCCAGCAGCTTGTCCGGGACTAGCGGGGGGAGGAGAAATACGCAGTATTTT
TRBV7-9,NA,NA,TRBJ2-2,CASSLARDQPGELFF,TGTGCCAGCAGCTTAGCCCGGGATCAGCCCGGGGAGCTGTTTTTT
TRBV28,TRBD1,once,TRBJ2-7,CASSPRDRVGAYEQYF,TGTGCCAGCAGTCCTCGTGACAGGGTCGGGGCCTACGAGCAGTACTTC
TRBV6-4,TRBD1,once,TRBJ1-1,CASTRRTGRNTEAFF,TGTGCCAGCACCCGACGGACAGGGAGAAACACTGAAGCTTTCTTT
TRBV7-3,NA,NA,TRBJ2-3,CASSGTTGGDTQYF,TGTGCCAGCAGCGGGACGACAGGCGGGGATACGCAGTATTTT
TRBV5-8,NA,NA,TRBJ2-1,CASSLTSSYEQFF,TGTGCCAGCAGCTTGACTAGCTCGTATGAGCAGTTCTTC
TRBV5-1,NA,NA,TRBJ2-5,CASSLAAGVQETQYF,TGCGCCAGCAGCTTGGCGGCCGGTGTACAAGAGACCCAGTACTTC
TRBV7-3,NA,NA,TRBJ2-7,CASSFAAGLVYEQYF,TGTGCCAGCAGCTTTGCAGCGGGCCTTGTTTACGAGCAGTACTTC
TRBV11-2,TRBD2,NA,TRBJ2-7,CATSGYEQYF,TGTGCCACTAGCGGTTACGAGCAGTACTTC
TRBV13,TRBD1,NA,TRBJ2-7,CASSHPTGGHYEQYF,TGTGCCAGCAGCCACCCCACAGGGGGCCACTACGAGCAGTACTTC
TRBV5-5,NA,NA,TRBJ1-3,CASSPAGNTIYF,TGTGCCAGCAGCCCCGCGGGAAACACCATATATTTT
TRBV6-6,NA,few,TRBJ1-1,CASSYSTGNTEAFF,TGTGCCAGCAGTTACTCGACCGGTAACACTGAAGCTTTCTTT